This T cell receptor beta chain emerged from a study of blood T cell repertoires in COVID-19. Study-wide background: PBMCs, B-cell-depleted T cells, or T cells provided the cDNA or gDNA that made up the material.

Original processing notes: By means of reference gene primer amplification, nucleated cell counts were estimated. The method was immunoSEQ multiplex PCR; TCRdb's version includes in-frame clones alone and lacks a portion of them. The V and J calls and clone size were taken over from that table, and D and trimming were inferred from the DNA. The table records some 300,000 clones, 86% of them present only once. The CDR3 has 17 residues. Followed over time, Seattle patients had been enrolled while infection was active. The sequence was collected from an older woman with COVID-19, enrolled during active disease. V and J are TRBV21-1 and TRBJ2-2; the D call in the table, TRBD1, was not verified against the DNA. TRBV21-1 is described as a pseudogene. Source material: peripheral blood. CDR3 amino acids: CASSRRTRQGATGELFF. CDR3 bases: TGTGCCAGCAGCAGGCGGACCCGACAGGGTGCCACCGGGGAGCTGTTTTTT.